This TCR beta chain was sequenced for a study of chemoradiotherapy in HPV16-positive cancers. The overall study: Candidate HPV-specific T-cell clones and common TCR motifs came from functional assays in a couple of HPV16-positive patients.

Samples were taken several times over chemoradiotherapy. CDR3 size: 16 residues. J gave up 1 base and V 5 bases, and 4 bases lay outside the gene matches. Germline V gene sequence: CDR1 SNHLY, CDR2 FYNNEI. Here immunoSEQ multiplex PCR was the method, and the copy in TCRdb shows in-frame clones only, minus some. Of around 30,000 clones in the sample, about 90% were seen once. This rearrangement joins TRBV2 to TRBJ2-1, with 11 bases aligning to TRBD2. Sample: blood, taken from a patient who underwent chemoradiotherapy. The receptor comes from a human donor with HPV-associated anogenital cancer. The CDR3 here is CASSRSGGVSYNEQFF. The CDR3 nucleotides read TGTGCCAGCAGTCGTAGCGGGGGGGTATCCTACAATGAGCAGTTCTTC.